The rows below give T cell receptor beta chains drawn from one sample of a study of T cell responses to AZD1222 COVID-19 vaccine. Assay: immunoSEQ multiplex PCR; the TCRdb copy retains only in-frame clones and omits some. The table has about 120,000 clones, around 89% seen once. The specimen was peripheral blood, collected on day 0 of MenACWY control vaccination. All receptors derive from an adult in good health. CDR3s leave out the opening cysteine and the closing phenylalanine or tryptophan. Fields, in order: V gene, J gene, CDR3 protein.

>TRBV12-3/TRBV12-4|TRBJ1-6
ASSLQGDSPLH
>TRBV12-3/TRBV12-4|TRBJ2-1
ASSLANEQF
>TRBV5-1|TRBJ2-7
ASSLWTSGSTLEQY
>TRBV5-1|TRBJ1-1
ASSRVAGARQGRGMNTEAF
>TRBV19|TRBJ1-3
ASNLGGTTGNTIY
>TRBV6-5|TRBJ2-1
ASSYSLAGGNNEQF
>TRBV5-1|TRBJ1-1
ASSLEANVNTEAF
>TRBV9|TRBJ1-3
ASSPTGSSGNTIY
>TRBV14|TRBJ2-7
ASSHDGGRAFHEQY
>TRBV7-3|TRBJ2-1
ASSQDRGRFSVDEQF
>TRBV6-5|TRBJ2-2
ASRLDRRTTGELF
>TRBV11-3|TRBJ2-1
ASSNFGTWVLNEQF
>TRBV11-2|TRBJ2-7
ASSLDLYEQY
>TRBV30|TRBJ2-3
AWSVRDRKITDTQY
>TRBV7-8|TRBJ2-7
ASSLMTGVGYEQY
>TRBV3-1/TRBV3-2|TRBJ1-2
ASSQGKAGYGYT
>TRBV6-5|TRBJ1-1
ASIDQTGGNTEAF
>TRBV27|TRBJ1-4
ASSFQTQGGEKLF
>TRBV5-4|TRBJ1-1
ASSLELGGMNTEAF
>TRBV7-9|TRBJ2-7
ASSPSGQGGLRY
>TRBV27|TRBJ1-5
ASRTGGNNQPQH
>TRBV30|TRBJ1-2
AWKGQSYGYT
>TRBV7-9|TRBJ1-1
ASSFRQSEAF
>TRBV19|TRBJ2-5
ASSDSISAIQETQY
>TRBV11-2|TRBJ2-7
ASSLDGLAGVLYEQY
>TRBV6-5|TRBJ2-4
ASSSGQGRVQY
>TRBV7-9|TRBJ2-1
ASSPRTSGSVYEQF
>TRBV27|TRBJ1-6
ASSFNPSSYNSPLH
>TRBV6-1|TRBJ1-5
ASSEQGGNQPQH
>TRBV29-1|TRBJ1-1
SAEGTGGSNTEAF
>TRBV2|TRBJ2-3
ASSDPGQGAGDTQY
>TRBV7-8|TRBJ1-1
ASSLAVGQGGTEAF
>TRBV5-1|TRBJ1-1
ASSLDTGDTEAF